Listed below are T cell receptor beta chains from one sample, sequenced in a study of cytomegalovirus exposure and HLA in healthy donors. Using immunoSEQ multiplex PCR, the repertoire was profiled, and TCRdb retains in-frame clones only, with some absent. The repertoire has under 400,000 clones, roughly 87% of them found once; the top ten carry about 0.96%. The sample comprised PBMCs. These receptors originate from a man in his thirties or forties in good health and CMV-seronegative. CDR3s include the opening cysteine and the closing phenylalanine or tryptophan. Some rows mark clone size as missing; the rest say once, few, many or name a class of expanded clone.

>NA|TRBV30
CACQDRSYYNEQFF
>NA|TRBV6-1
CASRQKTGTGWGYTF
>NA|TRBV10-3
CAISESIGKPYEQYF
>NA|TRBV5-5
CASSFLSLGQGTDTQYF
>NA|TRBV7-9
CASSLKGGETQYF
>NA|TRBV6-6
CASSYSTGAYEQYF
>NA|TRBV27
CASSEWGTGVREQYF
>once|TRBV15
CATSRDTRGRWGEKLFF
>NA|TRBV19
CASAPWDLNQPQHF
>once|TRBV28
CASSLPTGYAPKFF
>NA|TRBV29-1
CSPAGGLDTDTQYF
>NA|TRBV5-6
CASSLAVQGYTGELFF
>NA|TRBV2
CASRGGTEAFF
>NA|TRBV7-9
CASSPSAGPPRATQYF
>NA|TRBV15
CATSNHRGTNEKLFF
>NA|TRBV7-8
CASSLAIPGAAQETQYF
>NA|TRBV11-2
CASSDRDRATTEAFF
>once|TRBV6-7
CASSYGQTTGAFF
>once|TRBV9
CASSPGLVQETQYF
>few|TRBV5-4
CASSLQGAGGYTF
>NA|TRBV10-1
CASSESVGGDEQYF
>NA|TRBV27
CASSPTGPVYNEQFF
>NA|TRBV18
CASSPLRGTQETQYF
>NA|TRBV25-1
CASSESLREETQYF
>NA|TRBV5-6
CASSFRDNQETQYF
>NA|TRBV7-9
CASSPERGLGSHNEQFF
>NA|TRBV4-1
CASSQDQGGQGSDEAFF
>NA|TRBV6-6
CASSPGLAVTTGELFF
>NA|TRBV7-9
CASSLWTGGLDNQPQHF
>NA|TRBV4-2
CASSKWDRADYGYTF
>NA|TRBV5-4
CASSLAGGSTDTQYF
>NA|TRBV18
CASSESLQETQYF
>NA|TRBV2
CASRRRTGGTTNEQFF
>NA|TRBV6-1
CASRTQGAEAFF
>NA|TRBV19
CASRAPNRYSGANVLTF
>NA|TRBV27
CASRPIGLKASQYF
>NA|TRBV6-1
CASSGGGTGSYEQYF
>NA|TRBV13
CASSHRGPNEKLFF
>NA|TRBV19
CASSIQGAYEKLFF
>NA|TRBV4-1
CATGQRFATNEKLFF
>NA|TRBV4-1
CASSQDLGTPRPQYF